This T cell receptor (beta chain) emerged from a study of cytomegalovirus exposure and HLA in healthy donors. Broader study findings: First-cohort TCR clusters were later found to tend to co-occur in the roughly 120 validation repertoires. The classifier, whose performance was assessed in both the original and validation cohorts, reportedly diagnosed cytomegalovirus status with high specificity and sensitivity. The listing of roughly 160 TCR beta chains classed them as cytomegalovirus-associated.

Turning to this clone: Its antigen remains unknown.

Clones were sequenced by immunoSEQ multiplex PCR, and TCRdb holds only the in-frame ones, with some missing. The table lists 60,000 to 85,000 clones, about 94% of them singletons, with about 1.4% in the top ten. CDR1 and CDR2 (germline): SEHNR, FQNEAQ (reference sequence). The CDR3 has 13 amino acids. The V gene lost 4 bases and the J gene lost 5 bases, with 9 bases spanning the gap. This receptor was obtained from a man between 18 and 35 years old in good health and CMV-seropositive. Sequencing was carried out using PBMCs. This chain links TRBV7-9 with TRBJ2-1, with D maybe TRBD2 (5 bases). The CDR3 nucleotides read TGTGCCAGCAGCTCTGACGGGGACAATGAGCAGTTCTTC. Protein sequence: CASSSDGDNEQFF.